This T cell receptor (beta chain) is drawn from a study of blood T cell repertoires in COVID-19. Clones were read by immunoSEQ multiplex PCR, and TCRdb kept only the in-frame ones, dropping some. The sample lists hundreds of thousands of clones; approximately 90% were seen once. V trimming: 3 bases; J trimming: 1 base; junction bases outside the gene matches: 3. The CDR3 totals 17 residues. Germline loops: CDR1 LGHNA, CDR2 YSLEER. The sequenced sample was peripheral blood. This chain links TRBV4-3 with TRBJ2-2; 12 bases align to TRBD2. The receptor's source is a woman in her thirties or forties who had recovered from COVID-19. The CDR3 region has the DNA TGCGCCAGCAGCCATCTGACTAGCGGGGGGAACACCGGGGAGCTGTTTTTT. It encodes CASSHLTSGGNTGELFF.